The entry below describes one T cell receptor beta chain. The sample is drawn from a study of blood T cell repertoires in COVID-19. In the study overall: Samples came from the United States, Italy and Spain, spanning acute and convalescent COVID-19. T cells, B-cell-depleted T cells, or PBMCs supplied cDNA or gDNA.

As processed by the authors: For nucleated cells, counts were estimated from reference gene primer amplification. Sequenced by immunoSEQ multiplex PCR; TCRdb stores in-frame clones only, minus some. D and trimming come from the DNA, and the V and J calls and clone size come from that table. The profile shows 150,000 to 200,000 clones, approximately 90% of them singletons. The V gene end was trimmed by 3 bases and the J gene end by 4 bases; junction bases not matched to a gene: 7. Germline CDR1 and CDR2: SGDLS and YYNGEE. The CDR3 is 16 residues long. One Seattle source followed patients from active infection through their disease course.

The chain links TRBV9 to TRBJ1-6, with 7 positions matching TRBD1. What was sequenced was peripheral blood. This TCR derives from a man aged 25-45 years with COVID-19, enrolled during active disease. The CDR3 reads CASSARGNRYNSPLHF. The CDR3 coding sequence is TGTGCCAGCAGCGCCAGGGGGAACCGTTATAATTCACCCCTCCACTTT.